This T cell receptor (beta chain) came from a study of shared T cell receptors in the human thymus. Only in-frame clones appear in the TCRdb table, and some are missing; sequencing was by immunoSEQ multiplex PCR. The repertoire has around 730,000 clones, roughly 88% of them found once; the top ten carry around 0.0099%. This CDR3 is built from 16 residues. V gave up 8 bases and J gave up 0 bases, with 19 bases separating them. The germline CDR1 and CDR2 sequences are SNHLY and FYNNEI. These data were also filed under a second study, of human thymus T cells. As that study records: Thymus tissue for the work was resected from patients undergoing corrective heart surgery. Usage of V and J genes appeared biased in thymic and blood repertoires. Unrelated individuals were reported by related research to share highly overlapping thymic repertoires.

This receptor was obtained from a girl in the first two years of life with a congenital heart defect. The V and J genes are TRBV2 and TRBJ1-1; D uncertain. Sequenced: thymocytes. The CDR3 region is CASERYGLSMNTEAFF. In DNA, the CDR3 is TGTGCCAGCGAAAGGTATGGACTCTCTATGAACACTGAAGCTTTCTTT.